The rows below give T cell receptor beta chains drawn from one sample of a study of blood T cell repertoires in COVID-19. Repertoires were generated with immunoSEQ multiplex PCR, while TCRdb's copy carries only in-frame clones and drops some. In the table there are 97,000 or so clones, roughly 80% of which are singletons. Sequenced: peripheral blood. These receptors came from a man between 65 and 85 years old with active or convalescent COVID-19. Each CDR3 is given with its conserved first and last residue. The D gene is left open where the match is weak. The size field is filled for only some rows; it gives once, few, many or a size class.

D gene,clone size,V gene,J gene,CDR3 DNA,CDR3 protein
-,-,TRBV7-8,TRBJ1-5,TGTGCCAGCAGCTTCAGTTATCAGCCCCAGCATTTT,CASSFSYQPQHF
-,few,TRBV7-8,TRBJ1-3,TGTGCCAGCAGCCCCGCCGGGTTGGACACCATATATTTT,CASSPAGLDTIYF
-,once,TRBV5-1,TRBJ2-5,TGCGCCAGCAGTCCCCAGGCAGGGTACGAAGAGACCCAGTACTTC,CASSPQAGYEETQYF
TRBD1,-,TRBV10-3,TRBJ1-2,TGTGCCATCAATAAGCGACAGGGGGCTAACTATGGCTACACCTTC,CAINKRQGANYGYTF
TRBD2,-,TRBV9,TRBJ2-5,TGTGCCAGCAGCCTTAGCGGGGGGGCGGGTGAGACCCAGTACTTC,CASSLSGGAGETQYF
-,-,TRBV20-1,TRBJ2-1,TGCAGTGTGGGGCGAAGGGAGCAGTTCTTC,CSVGRREQFF
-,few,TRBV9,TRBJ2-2,TGTGCCAGCAGCGTCGCGGGTGTCACCGGGGAGCTGTTTTTT,CASSVAGVTGELFF
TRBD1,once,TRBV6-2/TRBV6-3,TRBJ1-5,TGTGCCAGCAGTTACTCGGGGACAGGGCTGCAGCCCCAGCATTTT,CASSYSGTGLQPQHF
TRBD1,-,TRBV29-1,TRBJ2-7,TGCAGCGTTAAGGACAGGGTCTACGAGCAGTACTTC,CSVKDRVYEQYF
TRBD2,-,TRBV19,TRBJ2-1,TGTGCCAGTAGTACGCCGGCGGGAAGCGGGGGGGCTGAGCAGTTCTTC,CASSTPAGSGGAEQFF
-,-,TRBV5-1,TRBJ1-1,TGCGCCAGCAGCTTAACACTGAACACTGAAGCTTTCTTT,CASSLTLNTEAFF
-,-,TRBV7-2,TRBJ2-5,TGTGCCAGCAGCTTATTGAGCGGGGAGACCCAGTACTTC,CASSLLSGETQYF
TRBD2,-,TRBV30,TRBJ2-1,TGTGCCTGGAGTGATGGAAAGTTGGCTAGCGGGGTCTTAATGGGTGAGCAGTTCTTC,CAWSDGKLASGVLMGEQFF
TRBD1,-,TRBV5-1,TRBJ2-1,TGCGCCAGCAGCCGGTCCGGGACAGCCTCCTACAATGAGCAGTTCTTC,CASSRSGTASYNEQFF
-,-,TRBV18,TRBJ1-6,TGTGCCAGCTCAACGGGGAAGGGTAATTCACCCCTCCACTTT,CASSTGKGNSPLHF
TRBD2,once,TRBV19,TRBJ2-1,TGTGCCAGTAGTCCCGGACTAGCATTGGGTGAGCAGTTCTTC,CASSPGLALGEQFF
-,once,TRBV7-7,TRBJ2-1,TGTGCTAGCAGCCCGGACATAGGCTACGGGCTCTACAATGAGCAGTTCTTC,CASSPDIGYGLYNEQFF
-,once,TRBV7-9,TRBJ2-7,TGTGCCAGCAGCTCTGTATACGAGCAGTACTTC,CASSSVYEQYF
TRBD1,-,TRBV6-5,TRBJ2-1,TGTGCCAGCGGGGACAGGGGGTCCAATGAGCAGTTCTTC,CASGDRGSNEQFF
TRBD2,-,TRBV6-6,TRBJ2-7,TGTGCCAGCAAGGCGGGGGGCCCAACCTACGAGCAGTACTTC,CASKAGGPTYEQYF
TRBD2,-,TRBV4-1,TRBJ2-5,TGCGCCAGCAGCCAATTCGGGGGAGCGGGGGCCCGCTCCCACCAAGAGACCCAGTACTTC,CASSQFGGAGARSHQETQYF
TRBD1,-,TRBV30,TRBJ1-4,TGTGCCTGGGGGGAACAGGGGCCTAATGAAAAACTGTTTTTT,CAWGEQGPNEKLFF
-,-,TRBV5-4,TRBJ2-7,TGTGCCAGCAGCTTCCGACAGAACTCCTACGAGCAGTACTTC,CASSFRQNSYEQYF
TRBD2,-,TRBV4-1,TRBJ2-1,TGCGCCAGCAGCCATGGGACTAGGGATGATGAGCAGTTCTTC,CASSHGTRDDEQFF
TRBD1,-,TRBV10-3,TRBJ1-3,TGTGCCATCAGTGAAGGTAAGACCGGGACAGGGGACCATCCCTCTGGAAACACCATATATTTT,CAISEGKTGTGDHPSGNTIYF
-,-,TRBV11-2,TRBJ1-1,TGTGCCAGCAGCTTAGGGCAGGGGAGATTCGCTGAAGCTTTCTTT,CASSLGQGRFAEAFF
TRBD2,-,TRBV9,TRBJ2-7,TGTGCCAGCAGCGTAGGTGGGTCTAGCGGGTACTACGAGCAGTACTTC,CASSVGGSSGYYEQYF
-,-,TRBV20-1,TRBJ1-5,TGCAGTGCTAGTCGAGAGTATCAGCCCCAGCATTTT,CSASREYQPQHF
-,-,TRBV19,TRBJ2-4,TGTGCCAGTAGTATGGGGGGAGCCGGCAAAAACATTCAGTACTTC,CASSMGGAGKNIQYF
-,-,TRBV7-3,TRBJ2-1,TGTGCCAGCAGCTTAAACCTGGGGGGTGAGCAGTTCTTC,CASSLNLGGEQFF
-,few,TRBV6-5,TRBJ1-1,TGTGCCAGCAGGGGGGCAGCTGAAGCTTTCTTT,CASRGAAEAFF
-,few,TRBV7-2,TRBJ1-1,TGTGCCAGCGGGACTTTATACACTGAAGCTTTCTTT,CASGTLYTEAFF
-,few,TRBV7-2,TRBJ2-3,TGTGCCAGCAGCCCACTGGCGGGTTCCGGCACGCAGTATTTT,CASSPLAGSGTQYF
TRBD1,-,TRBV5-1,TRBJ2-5,TGCGCCAGCAGTTATGGACAGGGAGGAGAGACCCAGTACTTC,CASSYGQGGETQYF
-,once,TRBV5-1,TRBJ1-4,TGCGCCAGCAGCTCCTACGGTGGTGAAAAACTGTTTTTT,CASSSYGGEKLFF
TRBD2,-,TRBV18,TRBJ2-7,TGTGCCAGCTCACATAGCGGGGGCATCAACTACGAGCAGTACTTC,CASSHSGGINYEQYF
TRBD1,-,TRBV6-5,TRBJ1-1,TGTGCCAGCGGAACTCCGGGACAGCCGAACACTGAAGCTTTCTTT,CASGTPGQPNTEAFF
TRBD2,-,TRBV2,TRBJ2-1,TGTGCCAGCAGGGAGCGGGGGGGATACAATGAGCAGTTCTTC,CASRERGGYNEQFF
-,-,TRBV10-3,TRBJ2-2,TGTGCCATCAGTAAGGCGGGCGGGACCACAACGAACACCGGGGAGCTGTTTTTT,CAISKAGGTTTNTGELFF
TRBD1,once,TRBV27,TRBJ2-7,TGTGCCAGCAGTTTATCGAGACAGGGGGTTCGAGGGCTTTACGAGCAGTACTTC,CASSLSRQGVRGLYEQYF
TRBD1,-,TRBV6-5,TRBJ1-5,TGTGCCAGCAGTTACTCGGGGACAGATCAGCCCCAGCATTTT,CASSYSGTDQPQHF
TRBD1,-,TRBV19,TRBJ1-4,TGTGCCAGTAGTATCAAATGGAGGCAGGGGGCAACTAATGAAAAACTGTTTTTT,CASSIKWRQGATNEKLFF
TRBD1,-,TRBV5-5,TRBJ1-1,TGTGCCAGCAGCAATGACAGGGACACTGAAGCTTTCTTT,CASSNDRDTEAFF
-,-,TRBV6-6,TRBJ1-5,TGTGCCAGCTCGACACCCAATGCTAATCAGCCCCAGCATTTT,CASSTPNANQPQHF
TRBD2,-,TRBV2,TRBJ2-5,TGTGCCAGCAGTGGGGCTGCAGCGGGGGGGTCCCAAGAGACCCAGTACTTC,CASSGAAAGGSQETQYF
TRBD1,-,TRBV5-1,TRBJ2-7,TGCGCCAGCAGGAGGGGGCCAAGCTCCTACGAGCAGTACTTC,CASRRGPSSYEQYF
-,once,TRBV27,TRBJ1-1,TGTGCCAGCAGTTTTGAGACTCCCGGGAGACTCAACACTGAAGCTTTCTTT,CASSFETPGRLNTEAFF
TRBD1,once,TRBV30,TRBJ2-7,TGTGCCTGCGGGACAGGCCTTGTTTACGAGCAGTACTTC,CACGTGLVYEQYF
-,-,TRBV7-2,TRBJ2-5,TGTGCCAGCAGCTTTTTCCGGGGGGAGACCCAGTACTTC,CASSFFRGETQYF
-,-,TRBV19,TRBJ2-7,TGTGCCAGTAGTATAGAGCCGGGACAAGCCTACGAGCAGTACTTC,CASSIEPGQAYEQYF
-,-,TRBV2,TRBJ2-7,TGTGCCAGCAGTGAGGCTAGCAGATTAGGCGAGCAGTACTTC,CASSEASRLGEQYF